These T cell receptor beta chains were read from a single sample in a study of regulatory T cells in long-lasting Graves disease. MiXCR, run by TCRdb on the multiplex PCR reads, gives a single entry per CDR3 protein. The sample has some 280,000 distinct CDR3 sequences; 20% to 25% are singletons. The sequencing here drew on peripheral blood mononuclear cells (PBMCs), taken when the disease was refractory, from a patient treated with antithyroid drugs. These receptors all come from a female donor with Graves disease. The CDR3 runs from the conserved cysteine through the conserved F or W. D genes are given only for firm matches. Not all rows give a size; the values are once, few, many and, for expanded clones, a class.

d_gene: TRBD2; j_gene: TRBJ2-7; abundance: NA; v_gene: TRBV7-6; CDR3aa: CASSPGTSARPSYEQYF; CDR3nt: TGTGCCAGCAGCCCCGGGACTAGCGCACGTCCCTCCTACGAGCAGTACTTC
d_gene: NA; j_gene: TRBJ2-7; abundance: few; v_gene: TRBV20-1; CDR3aa: CSARSPSGLGEQYF; CDR3nt: TGCAGTGCTAGATCACCCTCGGGATTGGGGGAGCAGTACTTC
d_gene: NA; j_gene: TRBJ2-2; abundance: NA; v_gene: TRBV10-3; CDR3aa: CATKPRDSRGELFF; CDR3nt: TGTGCCACAAAGCCCCGGGACTCCCGCGGGGAGCTGTTTTTT
d_gene: TRBD2; j_gene: TRBJ2-7; abundance: few; v_gene: TRBV7-9; CDR3aa: CASSFDAGGEQYF; CDR3nt: TGTGCCAGCAGCTTCGATGCGGGGGGGGAGCAGTACTTC
d_gene: NA; j_gene: TRBJ2-7; abundance: NA; v_gene: TRBV6-5; CDR3aa: CASSYSPGSFNEQYF; CDR3nt: TGTGCCAGCAGTTACTCGCCAGGGTCCTTCAACGAGCAGTACTTC
d_gene: NA; j_gene: TRBJ1-1; abundance: many; v_gene: TRBV30; CDR3aa: CAWSRNRDAEAFF; CDR3nt: TGTGCCTGGAGTCGCAACAGGGACGCTGAAGCTTTCTTT
d_gene: NA; j_gene: TRBJ2-7; abundance: few; v_gene: TRBV9; CDR3aa: CASSRGPTPGEQYF; CDR3nt: TGTGCCAGCAGCCGTGGACCAACGCCTGGAGAGCAGTACTTC
d_gene: NA; j_gene: TRBJ2-7; abundance: few; v_gene: TRBV29-1; CDR3aa: CSGGNRGYEQYF; CDR3nt: TGCAGCGGCGGGAACAGGGGATACGAGCAGTACTTC
d_gene: TRBD2; j_gene: TRBJ2-3; abundance: few; v_gene: TRBV14; CDR3aa: CASSQVTSGPTDTQYF; CDR3nt: TGTGCCAGCAGCCAAGTGACTAGCGGCCCCACAGATACGCAGTATTTT
d_gene: NA; j_gene: TRBJ2-3; abundance: NA; v_gene: TRBV20-1; CDR3aa: CSARNPFSGATDTQYF; CDR3nt: TGCAGTGCTAGAAACCCTTTTAGCGGAGCCACAGATACGCAGTATTTT
d_gene: TRBD2; j_gene: TRBJ2-3; abundance: few; v_gene: TRBV20-1; CDR3aa: CSARDQREEVDTQYF; CDR3nt: TGCAGTGCTAGAGATCAGCGGGAGGAGGTAGATACGCAGTATTTT
d_gene: TRBD1; j_gene: TRBJ2-2; abundance: NA; v_gene: TRBV12-3/TRBV12-4; CDR3aa: CASSFNQGVTGELFF; CDR3nt: TGTGCCAGCAGTTTCAACCAGGGGGTGACCGGGGAGCTGTTTTTT
d_gene: NA; j_gene: TRBJ2-7; abundance: few; v_gene: TRBV6-1; CDR3aa: CASSAGKITYEQYF; CDR3nt: TGTGCCAGCAGTGCGGGGAAGATAACCTACGAGCAGTACTTC
d_gene: TRBD2; j_gene: TRBJ2-5; abundance: few; v_gene: TRBV10-3; CDR3aa: CAISAQTSGGQETQHF; CDR3nt: TGTGCCATCAGTGCCCAGACTAGCGGGGGCCAAGAGACCCAGCACTTC
d_gene: TRBD1; j_gene: TRBJ1-5; abundance: once; v_gene: TRBV7-9; CDR3aa: CASSPGTGGQPQHF; CDR3nt: TGTGCCAGCAGCCCCGGGACAGGGGGGCAGCCCCAGCATTTT
d_gene: TRBD2; j_gene: TRBJ2-7; abundance: few; v_gene: TRBV27; CDR3aa: CASSFSGRSYEQYF; CDR3nt: TGTGCCAGCAGTTTTAGCGGGAGGTCCTACGAGCAGTACTTC
d_gene: TRBD2; j_gene: TRBJ2-1; abundance: NA; v_gene: TRBV20-1; CDR3aa: CSARERGLAAYNEQFF; CDR3nt: TGCAGTGCTAGAGAGAGAGGACTAGCGGCTTACAATGAGCAGTTCTTC
d_gene: TRBD2; j_gene: TRBJ2-2; abundance: NA; v_gene: TRBV6-1; CDR3aa: CASSDWATSGGELFF; CDR3nt: TGTGCCAGCAGCGATTGGGCTACTAGCGGCGGGGAGCTGTTTTTT
d_gene: NA; j_gene: TRBJ2-7; abundance: few; v_gene: TRBV10-3; CDR3aa: CAIQRRQGKGEQYF; CDR3nt: TGTGCCATCCAAAGGCGCCAGGGTAAGGGCGAGCAGTACTTC
d_gene: NA; j_gene: TRBJ2-7; abundance: few; v_gene: TRBV7-9; CDR3aa: CASSFWVNEQYF; CDR3nt: TGTGCCAGCAGCTTTTGGGTGAACGAGCAGTACTTC
d_gene: NA; j_gene: TRBJ1-5; abundance: many; v_gene: TRBV28; CDR3aa: CASSLIGYRRGNQPQHF; CDR3nt: TGTGCCAGCAGTTTAATAGGGTACCGGAGGGGCAATCAGCCCCAGCATTTT
d_gene: NA; j_gene: TRBJ2-5; abundance: NA; v_gene: TRBV7-7; CDR3aa: CASSFMGHQETQYF; CDR3nt: TGTGCTAGCAGCTTTATGGGTCACCAAGAGACCCAGTACTTC
d_gene: TRBD1; j_gene: TRBJ1-2; abundance: many; v_gene: TRBV18; CDR3aa: CASSPRQGTPGDYGYTF; CDR3nt: TGTGCCAGCTCACCGCGACAGGGTACGCCCGGGGACTATGGCTACACCTTC
d_gene: NA; j_gene: TRBJ1-2; abundance: many; v_gene: TRBV7-2; CDR3aa: CASSSGLGYTF; CDR3nt: TGTGCCAGCAGCTCCGGATTAGGCTACACCTTC
d_gene: NA; j_gene: TRBJ2-5; abundance: many; v_gene: TRBV9; CDR3aa: CASSVALGLQETQYF; CDR3nt: TGTGCCAGCAGCGTAGCACTGGGACTTCAAGAGACCCAGTACTTC
d_gene: NA; j_gene: TRBJ1-1; abundance: many; v_gene: TRBV28; CDR3aa: CASSLSPDSSMNTEAFF; CDR3nt: TGTGCCAGCAGTTTAAGCCCGGACAGCTCAATGAACACTGAAGCTTTCTTT
d_gene: NA; j_gene: TRBJ1-5; abundance: NA; v_gene: TRBV15; CDR3aa: CATSRLGSQPQHF; CDR3nt: TGTGCCACCAGCCGTCTAGGGAGTCAGCCCCAGCATTTT
d_gene: TRBD1; j_gene: TRBJ2-5; abundance: few; v_gene: TRBV7-9; CDR3aa: CASSTGTGGQETQYF; CDR3nt: TGTGCCAGCAGCACGGGGACAGGGGGTCAAGAGACCCAGTACTTC
d_gene: TRBD2; j_gene: TRBJ2-7; abundance: NA; v_gene: TRBV9; CDR3aa: CASSPGTRGYEQYF; CDR3nt: TGTGCCAGCAGCCCCGGGACTAGAGGCTACGAGCAGTACTTC
d_gene: NA; j_gene: TRBJ1-1; abundance: NA; v_gene: TRBV6-1; CDR3aa: CASTQTFNTEAFF; CDR3nt: TGTGCCAGCACTCAGACATTTAACACTGAAGCTTTCTTT
d_gene: NA; j_gene: TRBJ1-2; abundance: many; v_gene: TRBV28; CDR3aa: CASSLLRGRYTF; CDR3nt: TGTGCCAGCAGTTTACTTCGGGGACGCTACACCTTC
d_gene: TRBD1; j_gene: TRBJ1-2; abundance: few; v_gene: TRBV4-1; CDR3aa: CASSQPGQGRGYTF; CDR3nt: TGCGCCAGCAGCCAACCCGGACAGGGTCGTGGCTACACCTTC
d_gene: NA; j_gene: TRBJ2-7; abundance: many; v_gene: TRBV28; CDR3aa: CASQTASYEQYF; CDR3nt: TGTGCCAGCCAAACAGCCTCCTACGAGCAGTACTTC
d_gene: NA; j_gene: TRBJ2-7; abundance: NA; v_gene: TRBV18; CDR3aa: CASSPGGSYHEQYF; CDR3nt: TGTGCCAGCTCACCTGGTGGGAGTTATCACGAGCAGTACTTC
d_gene: TRBD2; j_gene: TRBJ2-5; abundance: NA; v_gene: TRBV7-2; CDR3aa: CASSLVAGSGETQYF; CDR3nt: TGTGCCAGCAGCTTAGTAGCGGGGAGTGGGGAGACCCAGTACTTC
d_gene: TRBD2; j_gene: TRBJ2-7; abundance: NA; v_gene: TRBV29-1; CDR3aa: CSVRTSGNYEQYF; CDR3nt: TGCAGCGTTAGGACTAGCGGGAACTACGAGCAGTACTTC
d_gene: NA; j_gene: TRBJ2-7; abundance: NA; v_gene: TRBV15; CDR3aa: CATSVGHDYEQYF; CDR3nt: TGTGCCACCAGTGTAGGACACGACTACGAGCAGTACTTC
d_gene: NA; j_gene: TRBJ1-2; abundance: many; v_gene: TRBV12-3/TRBV12-4; CDR3aa: CASSFDTGRAYGYTF; CDR3nt: TGTGCCAGCAGTTTTGACACAGGGCGTGCCTATGGCTACACCTTC